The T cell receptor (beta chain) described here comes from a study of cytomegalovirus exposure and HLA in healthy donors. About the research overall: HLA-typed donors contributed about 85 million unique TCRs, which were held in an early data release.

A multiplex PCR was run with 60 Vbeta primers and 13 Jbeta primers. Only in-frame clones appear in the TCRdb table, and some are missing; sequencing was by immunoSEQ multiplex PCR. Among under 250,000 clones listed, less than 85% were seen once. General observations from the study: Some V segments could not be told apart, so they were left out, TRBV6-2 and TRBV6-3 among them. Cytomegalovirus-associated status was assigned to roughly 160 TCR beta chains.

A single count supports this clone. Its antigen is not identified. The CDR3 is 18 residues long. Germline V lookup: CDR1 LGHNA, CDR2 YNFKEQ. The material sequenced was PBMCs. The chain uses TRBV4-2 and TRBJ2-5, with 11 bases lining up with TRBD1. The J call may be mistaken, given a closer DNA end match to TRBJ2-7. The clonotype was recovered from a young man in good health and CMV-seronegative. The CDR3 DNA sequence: TGTGCCAGCAGCCAAGTCTTCTACTCCCGGGACAGGGGGTACGAGCAGTACTTC. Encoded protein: CASSQVFYSRDRGYEQYF.